The present entry profiles one TCR beta chain with its context. What it binds is unknown. The data were taken from a study of CXCR3-negative and CXCR3-positive naive CD8 T cells. The overall study: There were 130 million or so TRB reads altogether, and each library had about 1.5 +/- 0.3 million of them. Study findings and constraints: Diversity was high in both naive subsets and much lower in memory cells.

CDR3 size: 14 residues. UMI-labeled 5' RACE TRB cDNA libraries were prepared from the cells. TCRdb reprocessed the 5' RACE reads, with one entry per CDR3 protein and no DNA. The sample has tens of thousands of distinct CDR3 sequences; the top ten hold about 1.1%. The sequence was collected from a human donor in good health. Some clones in this sample may be carry-over from other donors' samples. Material for sequencing was naive CXCR3- CD8+ T cells from blood. Subset indicated: CD45RO-CCR7+CD27+CD95- naive CD8+ T cells lacking CXCR3 (TNR3-). The chain joins TRBV12-3 or TRBV12-4 to TRBJ2-5; TCRdb's assignment of TRBD2 cannot be checked, as there is no DNA. CDR3 sequence: CASSHRSGPETQYF.